The text below deals with one T cell receptor (beta chain). These data originate in a study of blood T cell repertoires in COVID-19. V lost 5 bases to trimming and J lost 0 bases; unmatched junction nucleotides: 8. Germline CDR1 SGHTA, CDR2 FQGNSA. This CDR3 has 16 amino acids. In the original processing: Reference gene primer amplification gave nucleated cell count estimates. Sequenced by immunoSEQ multiplex PCR; TCRdb stores in-frame clones only, minus some. D and trimming come from the DNA, and the V and J calls and clone size come from that table. The sample contains 350,000 to 450,000 clones, around 87% of which appear only once.

The chain is built from TRBV7-2 and TRBJ2-7; 9 bases match TRBD1. Sequenced: peripheral blood. The TCR sequence derives from a woman aged 55-69 years with COVID-19, enrolled during active disease. CDR3 DNA: TGTGCCAGCAGCAACCGCGGACAGGGGTTCTCCTACGAGCAGTACTTC. Translation gives CASSNRGQGFSYEQYF.